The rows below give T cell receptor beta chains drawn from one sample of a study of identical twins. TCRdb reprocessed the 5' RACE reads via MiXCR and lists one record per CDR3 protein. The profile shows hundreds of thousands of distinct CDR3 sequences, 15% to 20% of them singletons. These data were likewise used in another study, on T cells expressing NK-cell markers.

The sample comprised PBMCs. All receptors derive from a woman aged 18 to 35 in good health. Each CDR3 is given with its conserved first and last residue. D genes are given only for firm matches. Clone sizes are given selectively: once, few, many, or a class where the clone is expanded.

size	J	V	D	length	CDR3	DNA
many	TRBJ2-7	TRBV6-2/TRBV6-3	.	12	CASSSLRNEQYF	TGTGCCAGCAGTTCCCTTAGGAACGAGCAGTACTTC
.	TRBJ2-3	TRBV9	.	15	CASSVAAYPTDTQYF	TGTGCCAGCAGCGTAGCGGCATACCCCACAGATACGCAGTATTTT
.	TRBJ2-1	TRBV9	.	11	CASSVAAEQFF	TGTGCCAGCAGCGTAGCAGCGGAGCAGTTCTTC
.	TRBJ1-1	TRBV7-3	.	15	CASSLGSVGDTEAFF	TGTGCCAGCAGCTTAGGCAGTGTCGGCGACACTGAAGCTTTCTTT
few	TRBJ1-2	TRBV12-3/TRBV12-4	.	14	CASSHGQGDYGYTF	TGTGCCAGCAGCCATGGGCAGGGCGACTATGGCTACACCTTC
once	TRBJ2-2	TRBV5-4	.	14	CASSSRRHSWELFF	TGTGCCAGCAGCTCTCGGCGCCACTCCTGGGAGCTGTTTTTT
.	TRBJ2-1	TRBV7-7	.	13	CASSFGFYNEQFF	TGTGCCAGCAGCTTCGGTTTTTACAATGAGCAGTTCTTC
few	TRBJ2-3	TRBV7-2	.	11	CASSDSWAQYF	TGTGCCAGCAGCGATTCATGGGCGCAGTATTTT
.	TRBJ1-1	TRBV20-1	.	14	CSARDRGIWTEAFF	TGCAGTGCTAGAGATCGCGGGATTTGGACTGAAGCTTTCTTT
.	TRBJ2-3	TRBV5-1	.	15	CASSFVAGSTDTQYF	TGCGCCAGCAGCTTCGTGGCCGGAAGCACAGATACGCAGTATTTT
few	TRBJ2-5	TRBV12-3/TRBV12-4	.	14	CASSFTGTLETQYF	TGTGCCAGCAGTTTTACGGGGACACTAGAGACCCAGTACTTC
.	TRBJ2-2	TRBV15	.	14	CATSRGQFSGELFF	TGTGCCACCAGCAGAGGACAGTTCTCCGGGGAGCTGTTTTTT
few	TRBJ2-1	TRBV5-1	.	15	CASSLLDYPYNEQFF	TGCGCCAGCAGCTTGCTTGACTACCCCTACAATGAGCAGTTCTTC
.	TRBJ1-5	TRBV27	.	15	CASGDHPVSNQPQHF	TGTGCCAGCGGCGATCACCCGGTAAGCAATCAGCCCCAGCATTTT
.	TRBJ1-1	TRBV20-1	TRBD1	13	CSATGQANTEAFF	TGCAGTGCTACTGGACAGGCGAACACTGAAGCTTTCTTT
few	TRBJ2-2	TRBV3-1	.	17	CASSPGAKGRWAGELFF	TGTGCCAGCAGCCCAGGCGCCAAAGGACGGTGGGCCGGGGAGCTGTTTTTT
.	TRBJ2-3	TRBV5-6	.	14	CASAKLMSADTQYF	TGTGCCAGCGCGAAGCTGATGTCGGCAGATACGCAGTATTTT
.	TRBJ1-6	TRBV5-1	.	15	CASSRGQLVGSPLHF	TGCGCCAGCAGCCGTGGACAGTTAGTCGGTTCACCCCTCCACTTT
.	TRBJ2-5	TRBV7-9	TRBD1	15	CASSLGGTVGETQYF	TGTGCCAGCAGCTTAGGGGGGACAGTTGGAGAGACCCAGTACTTC
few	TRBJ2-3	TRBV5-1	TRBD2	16	CASSLGSSGGQDTQYF	TGCGCCAGCAGCTTGGGTAGTAGCGGGGGACAGGATACGCAGTATTTT
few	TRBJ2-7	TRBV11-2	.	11	CASSTLGEQYF	TGTGCCAGCAGCACGTTAGGGGAGCAGTACTTC
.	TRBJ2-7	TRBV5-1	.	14	CASSPAGPVDEQYF	TGCGCCAGCAGCCCCGCAGGGCCGGTCGACGAGCAGTACTTC
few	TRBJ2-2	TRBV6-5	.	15	CASSSNRANTGELFF	TGTGCCAGCAGTTCAAATAGAGCGAACACCGGGGAGCTGTTTTTT
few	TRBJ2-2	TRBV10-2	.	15	CASSETLGLGRELFF	TGCGCCAGCAGTGAGACCCTGGGACTTGGGAGGGAGCTGTTTTTT
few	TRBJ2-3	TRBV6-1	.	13	CASIEGYTDTQYF	TGTGCCAGCATTGAGGGGTACACAGATACGCAGTATTTT
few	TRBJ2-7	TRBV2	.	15	CASSPRGGLNYEQYF	TGTGCCAGCAGTCCCAGGGGCGGTTTGAACTACGAGCAGTACTTC
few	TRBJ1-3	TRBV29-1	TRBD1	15	CSVRGGQGSGNTIYF	TGCAGCGTTCGGGGTGGACAGGGCTCTGGAAACACCATATATTTT
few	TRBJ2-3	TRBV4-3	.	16	CASSQPGKRSTDTQYF	TGCGCCAGCAGCCAACCAGGGAAGAGGAGCACAGATACGCAGTATTTT
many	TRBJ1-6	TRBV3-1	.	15	CASSQGGAPNSPLHF	TGTGCCAGCAGCCAAGGGGGCGCCCCAAATTCACCCCTCCACTTT
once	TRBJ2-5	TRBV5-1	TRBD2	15	CASSAGLAFGETQYF	TGCGCCAGCAGCGCGGGACTAGCGTTCGGAGAGACCCAGTACTTC
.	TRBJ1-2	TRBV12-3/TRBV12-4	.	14	CASSLRGVATGYTF	TGTGCCAGCAGTTTACGGGGTGTGGCTACGGGCTACACCTTC
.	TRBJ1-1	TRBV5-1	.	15	CASSRIPGGKDEAFF	TGCGCCAGCAGCCGGATACCCGGGGGAAAGGATGAAGCTTTCTTT
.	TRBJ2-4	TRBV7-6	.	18	CASSLVVAARGAKNIQYF	TGTGCCAGCAGCTTAGTTGTCGCGGCCAGGGGTGCCAAAAACATTCAGTACTTC
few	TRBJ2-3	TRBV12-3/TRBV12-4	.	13	CASSWGLGDTQYF	TGTGCCAGCAGTTGGGGGCTAGGAGACACGCAGTATTTT
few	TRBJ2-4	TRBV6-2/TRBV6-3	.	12	CASSTSQGIQYF	TGTGCCAGCAGCACAAGTCAGGGCATTCAGTACTTC
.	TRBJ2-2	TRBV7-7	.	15	CASSNGGLGTGELFF	TGTGCTAGCAGTAACGGGGGATTGGGCACCGGGGAGCTGTTTTTT